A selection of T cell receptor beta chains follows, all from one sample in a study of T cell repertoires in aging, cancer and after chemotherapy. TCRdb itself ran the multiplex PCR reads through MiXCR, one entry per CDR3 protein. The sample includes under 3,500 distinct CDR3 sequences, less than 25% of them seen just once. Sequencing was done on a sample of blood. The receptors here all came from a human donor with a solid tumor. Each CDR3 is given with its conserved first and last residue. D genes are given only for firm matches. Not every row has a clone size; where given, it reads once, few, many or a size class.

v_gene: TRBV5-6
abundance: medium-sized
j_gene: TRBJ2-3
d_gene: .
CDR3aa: CASSLAAPDTQYF
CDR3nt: TGTGCCAGCAGCTTGGCAGCTCCGGATACGCAGTATTTT

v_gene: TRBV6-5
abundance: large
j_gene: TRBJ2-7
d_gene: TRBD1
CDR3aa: CASGPGTGIYEQYF
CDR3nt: TGTGCCAGCGGGCCCGGGACAGGAATCTACGAGCAGTACTTC

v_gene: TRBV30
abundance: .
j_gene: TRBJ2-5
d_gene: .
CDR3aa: CAWSGRGPQETQYF
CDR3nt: TGTGCCTGGAGTGGTCGGGGACCCCAAGAGACCCAGTACTTC

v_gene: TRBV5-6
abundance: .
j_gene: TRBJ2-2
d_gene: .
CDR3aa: CASSSENTGELFF
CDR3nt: TGTGCCAGCAGCTCAGAGAACACCGGGGAGCTGTTTTTT

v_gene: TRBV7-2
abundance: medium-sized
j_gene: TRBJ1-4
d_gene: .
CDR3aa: CASSFPRGEKLFF
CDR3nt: TGTGCCAGCAGCTTCCCTCGAGGTGAAAAACTGTTTTTT

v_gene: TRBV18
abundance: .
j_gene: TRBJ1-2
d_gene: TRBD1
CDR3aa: CASSPDRGLAGYTF
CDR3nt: TGTGCCAGCTCACCGGACAGGGGATTAGCTGGCTACACCTTC

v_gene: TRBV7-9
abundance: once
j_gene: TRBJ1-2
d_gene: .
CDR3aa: CASSLGPGLYYGHTF
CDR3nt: TGTGCCAGCAGCTTAGGCCCAGGACTATACTATGGCCACACCTTC

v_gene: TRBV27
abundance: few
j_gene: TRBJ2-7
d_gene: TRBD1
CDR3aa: CASSLERSRGLEQYF
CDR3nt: TGTGCCAGCAGTTTAGAGCGGTCCAGGGGGCTCGAGCAGTACTTC

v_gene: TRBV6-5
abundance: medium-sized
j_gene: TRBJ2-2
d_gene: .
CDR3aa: CASRHRGLNTGELFF
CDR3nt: TGTGCCAGCAGGCACAGGGGACTTAACACCGGGGAGCTGTTTTTT

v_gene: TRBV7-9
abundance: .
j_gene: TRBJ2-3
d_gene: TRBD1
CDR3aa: CASSTVGQGNITVITDTQYF
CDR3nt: TGTGCCAGCAGTACCGTGGGACAGGGGAACATCACCGTAATCACAGATACGCAGTATTTT

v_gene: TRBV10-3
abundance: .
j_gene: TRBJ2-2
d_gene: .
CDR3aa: CAISESGDTGELFF
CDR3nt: TGTGCCATCAGTGAGTCGGGGGACACCGGGGAGCTGTTTTTT

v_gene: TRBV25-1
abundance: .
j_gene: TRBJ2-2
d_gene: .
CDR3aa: CASTGTPGSGSTGELFF
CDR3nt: TGTGCCAGCACCGGAACTCCGGGATCCGGGAGCACCGGGGAGCTGTTTTTT

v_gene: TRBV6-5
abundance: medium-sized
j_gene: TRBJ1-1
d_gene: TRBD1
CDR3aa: CASSYSFSPGQLNTEAFF
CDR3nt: TGTGCCAGCAGTTACTCGTTTTCCCCGGGACAGCTGAACACTGAAGCTTTCTTT

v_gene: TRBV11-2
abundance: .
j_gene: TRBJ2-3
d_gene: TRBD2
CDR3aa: CASSSGLAGTEPQYF
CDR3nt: TGTGCCAGCAGCTCCGGACTAGCGGGGACGGAGCCGCAGTATTTT

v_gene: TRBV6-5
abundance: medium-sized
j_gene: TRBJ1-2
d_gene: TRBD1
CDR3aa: CASSYSYRGGYTF
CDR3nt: TGTGCCAGCAGTTACTCCTACAGGGGAGGCTACACCTTC

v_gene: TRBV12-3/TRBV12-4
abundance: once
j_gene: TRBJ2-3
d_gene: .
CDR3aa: CASKLVGAGTDTQYF
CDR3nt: TGTGCCAGCAAATTAGTTGGGGCGGGCACAGATACGCAGTATTTT

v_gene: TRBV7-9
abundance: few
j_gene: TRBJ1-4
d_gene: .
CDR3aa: CASSPFARGKLFF
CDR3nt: TGTGCCAGCAGCCCCTTTGCAAGGGGGAAACTGTTTTTT

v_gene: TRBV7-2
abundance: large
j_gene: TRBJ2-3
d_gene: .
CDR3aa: CASSLASRGTDTQYF
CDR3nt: TGTGCCAGCAGCTTAGCTTCACGGGGCACAGATACGCAGTATTTT